In this sample, the clone carrying this T cell receptor (beta chain) turned up many times. This sample is drawn from a study of neurological immune-mediated disorders. V lost 0 bases, J lost 6 bases, and 5 bases stayed unmatched. The CDR3 spans 15 residues. Per germline, CDR1 SGHRS and CDR2 YFSETQ. TCRdb redid the calling of the 5' RACE reads with MiXCR, one entry per CDR3 protein. The sample holds 40,000 to 50,000 distinct CDR3 sequences, over 9% seen once. This receptor was obtained from a middle-aged woman with HTLV-1-associated myelopathy (HAM/TSP). The material sequenced was PBMCs. This chain connects TRBV5-1 to TRBJ2-1, with 8 bases identical to TRBD1. The CDR3 loop reads CASSLGTGSTNEQFF. For the CDR3, the DNA is TGCGCCAGCAGCTTGGGGACAGGGTCTACCAATGAGCAGTTCTTC.